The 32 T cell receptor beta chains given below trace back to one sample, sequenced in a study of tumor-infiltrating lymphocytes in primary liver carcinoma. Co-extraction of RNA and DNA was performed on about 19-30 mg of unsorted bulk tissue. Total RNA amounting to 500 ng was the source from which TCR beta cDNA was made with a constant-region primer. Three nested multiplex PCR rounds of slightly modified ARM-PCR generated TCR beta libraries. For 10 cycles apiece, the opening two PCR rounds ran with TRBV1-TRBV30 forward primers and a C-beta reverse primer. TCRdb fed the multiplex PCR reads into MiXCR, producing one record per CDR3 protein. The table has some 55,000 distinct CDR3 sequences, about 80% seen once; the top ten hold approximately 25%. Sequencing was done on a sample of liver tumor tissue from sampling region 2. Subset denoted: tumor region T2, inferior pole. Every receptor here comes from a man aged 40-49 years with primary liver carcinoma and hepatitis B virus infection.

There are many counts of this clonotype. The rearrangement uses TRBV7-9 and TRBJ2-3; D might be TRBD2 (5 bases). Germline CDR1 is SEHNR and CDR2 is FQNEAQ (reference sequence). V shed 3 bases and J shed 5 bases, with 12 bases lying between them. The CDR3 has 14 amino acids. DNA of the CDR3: TGTGCCAGCAGCTTCCTAGGTCGGGGAGATACGCAGTATTTT. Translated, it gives CASSFLGRGDTQYF. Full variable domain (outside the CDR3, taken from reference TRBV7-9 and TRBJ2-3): DTGVSQNPRHKITKRGQNVTFRCDPISEHNRLYWYRQTLGQGPEFLTYFQNEAQLEKSRLLSDRFSAERPKGSFSTLEIQRTEQGDSAMYLCASSFLGRGDTQYFGPGTRLTVL.

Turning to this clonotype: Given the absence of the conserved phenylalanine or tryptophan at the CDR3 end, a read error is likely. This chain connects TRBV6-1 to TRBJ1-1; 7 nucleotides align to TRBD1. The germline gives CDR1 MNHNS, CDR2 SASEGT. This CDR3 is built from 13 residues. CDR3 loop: CVSRRTGNTEAFS. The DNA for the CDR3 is TGTGTCAGCAGAAGGACAGGGAACACTGAAGCTTTCTCT.

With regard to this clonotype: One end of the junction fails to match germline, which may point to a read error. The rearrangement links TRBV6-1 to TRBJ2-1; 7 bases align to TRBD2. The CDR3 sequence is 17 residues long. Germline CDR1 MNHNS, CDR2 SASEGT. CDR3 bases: TGTGTCAGCAGTGGGGGATCGTGGGCGGGAGAGGTGAATGAGCAGTTCTTC. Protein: CVSSGGSWAGEVNEQFF.

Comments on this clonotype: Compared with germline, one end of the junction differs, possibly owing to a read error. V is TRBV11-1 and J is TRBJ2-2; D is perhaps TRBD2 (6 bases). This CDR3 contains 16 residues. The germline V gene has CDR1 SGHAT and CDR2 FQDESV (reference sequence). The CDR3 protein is CVSSIHGRGKTGELFF. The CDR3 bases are TGTGTCAGCAGCATACATGGACGGGGGAAAACCGGGGAGCTGTTTTTT. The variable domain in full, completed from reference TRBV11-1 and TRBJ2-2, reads EAEVAQSPRYKITEKSQAVAFWCDPISGHATLYWYRQILGQGPELLVQFQDESVVDDSQLPKDRFSAERLKGVDSTLKIQPAELGDSAMYLCVSSIHGRGKTGELFFGEGSRLTVL.

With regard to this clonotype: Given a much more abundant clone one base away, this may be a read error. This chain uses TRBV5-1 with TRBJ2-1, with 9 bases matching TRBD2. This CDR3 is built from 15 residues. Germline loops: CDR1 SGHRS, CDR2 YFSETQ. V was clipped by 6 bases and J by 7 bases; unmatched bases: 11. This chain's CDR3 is CASNPRLADFNEQFF. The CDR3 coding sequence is TGCGCCAGCAACCCCCGACTAGCGGACTTTAATGAGCAGTTCTTC.

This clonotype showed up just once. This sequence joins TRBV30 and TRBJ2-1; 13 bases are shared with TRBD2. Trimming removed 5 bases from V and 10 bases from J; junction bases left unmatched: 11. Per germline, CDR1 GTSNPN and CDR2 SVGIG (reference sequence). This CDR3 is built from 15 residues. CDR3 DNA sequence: TGTGCCTGGGGGAAAGGACTAGCGGGAGTACACGAGCAGTTCTTC. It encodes CAWGKGLAGVHEQFF. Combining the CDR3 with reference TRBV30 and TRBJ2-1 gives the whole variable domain SQTIHQWPATLVQPVGSPLSLECTVEGTSNPNLYWYRQAAGRGLQLLFYSVGIGQISSEVPQNLSASRPQDRQFILSSKKLLLSDSGFYLCAWGKGLAGVHEQFFGPGTRLTVL.

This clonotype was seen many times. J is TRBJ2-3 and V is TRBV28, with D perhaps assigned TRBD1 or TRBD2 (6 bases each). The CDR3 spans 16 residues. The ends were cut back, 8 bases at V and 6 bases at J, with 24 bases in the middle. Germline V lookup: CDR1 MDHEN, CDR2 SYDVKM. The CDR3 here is CASPPSSGAFEDTQYF. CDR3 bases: TGTGCCAGCCCTCCTTCATCGGGGGCCTTCGAGGATACGCAGTATTTT.

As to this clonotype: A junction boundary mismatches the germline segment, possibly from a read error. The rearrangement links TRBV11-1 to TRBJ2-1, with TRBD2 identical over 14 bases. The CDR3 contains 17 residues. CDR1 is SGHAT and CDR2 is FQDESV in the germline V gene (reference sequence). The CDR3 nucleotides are TGTGCCAGCGCCCTGGGACTAGCGGGAGAAGTTGACAATGAGCACTTCTTC. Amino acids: CASALGLAGEVDNEHFF.

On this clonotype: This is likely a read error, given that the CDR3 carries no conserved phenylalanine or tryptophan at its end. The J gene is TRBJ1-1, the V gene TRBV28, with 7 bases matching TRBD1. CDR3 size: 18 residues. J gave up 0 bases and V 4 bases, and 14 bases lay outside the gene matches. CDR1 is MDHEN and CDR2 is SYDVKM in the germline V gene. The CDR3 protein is CASSSDRPPSPLNTEAFL. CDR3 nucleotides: TGTGCCAGCAGTTCGGACAGGCCCCCTAGTCCCTTGAACACTGAAGCTTTCCTT.

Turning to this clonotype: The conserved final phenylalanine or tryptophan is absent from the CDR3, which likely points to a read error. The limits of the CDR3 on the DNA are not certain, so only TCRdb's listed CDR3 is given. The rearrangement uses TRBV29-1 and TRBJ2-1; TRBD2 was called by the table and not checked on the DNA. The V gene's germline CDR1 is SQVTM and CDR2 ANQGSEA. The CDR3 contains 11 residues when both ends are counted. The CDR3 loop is CTLGEFNEQSS.

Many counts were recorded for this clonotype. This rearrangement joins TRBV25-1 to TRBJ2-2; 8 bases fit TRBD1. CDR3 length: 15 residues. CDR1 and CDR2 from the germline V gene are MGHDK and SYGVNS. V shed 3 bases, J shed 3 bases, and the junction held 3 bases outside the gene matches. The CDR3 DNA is TGTGCCAGCAGTGATCAGGGGGCCTACACCGGGGAGCTGTTTTTT. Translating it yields CASSDQGAYTGELFF.

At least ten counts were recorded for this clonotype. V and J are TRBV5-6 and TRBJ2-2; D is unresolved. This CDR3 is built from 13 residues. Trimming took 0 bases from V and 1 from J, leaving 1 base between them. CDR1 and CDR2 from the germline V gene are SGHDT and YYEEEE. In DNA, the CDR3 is TGTGCCAGCAGCTTGGGGAACACCGGGGAGCTGTTTTTT. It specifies CASSLGNTGELFF.

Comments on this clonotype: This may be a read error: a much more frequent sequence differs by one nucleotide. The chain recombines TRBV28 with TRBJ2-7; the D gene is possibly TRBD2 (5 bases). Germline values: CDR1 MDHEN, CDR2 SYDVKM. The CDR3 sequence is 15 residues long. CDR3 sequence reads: CTSSSAREPLYEQYF. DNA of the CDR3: TGTACCAGCAGTTCCGCTAGGGAGCCCTTATACGAGCAGTACTTC.

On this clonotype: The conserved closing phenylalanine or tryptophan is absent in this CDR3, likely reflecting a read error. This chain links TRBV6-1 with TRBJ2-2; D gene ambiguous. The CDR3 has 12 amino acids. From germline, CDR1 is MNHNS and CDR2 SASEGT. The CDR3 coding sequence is TGCGCCAGCAGTCCCGATCACGGGGAGCTGTTTCTT. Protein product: CASSPDHGELFL.

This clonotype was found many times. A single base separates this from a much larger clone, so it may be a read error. As DNA, the CDR3 is TGTGCCAGCAGCTTCCGCGGCGGGGCGCAGTCCCAGTACTTC. Protein product: CASSFRGGAQSQYF. The chain combines TRBV11-1 with TRBJ2-5; D is perhaps TRBD2 (6 bases). The germline V gene has CDR1 SGHAT and CDR2 FQDESV (reference sequence). The V end was cut by 3 bases, the J end by 9 bases, with 17 bases between. This CDR3 is built from 14 residues. The full variable domain, rest sourced from reference TRBV11-1 and TRBJ2-5, is EAEVAQSPRYKITEKSQAVAFWCDPISGHATLYWYRQILGQGPELLVQFQDESVVDDSQLPKDRFSAERLKGVDSTLKIQPAELGDSAMYLCASSFRGGAQSQYFGPGTRLLVL.

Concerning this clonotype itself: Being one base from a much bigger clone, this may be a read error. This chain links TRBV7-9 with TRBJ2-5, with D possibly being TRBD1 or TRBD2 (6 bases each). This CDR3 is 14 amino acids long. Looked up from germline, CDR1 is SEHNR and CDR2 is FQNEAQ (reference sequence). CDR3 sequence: CASTPTGAQETQHF. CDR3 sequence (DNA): TGTGCCAGCACCCCCACGGGGGCCCAAGAGACCCAGCACTTC.

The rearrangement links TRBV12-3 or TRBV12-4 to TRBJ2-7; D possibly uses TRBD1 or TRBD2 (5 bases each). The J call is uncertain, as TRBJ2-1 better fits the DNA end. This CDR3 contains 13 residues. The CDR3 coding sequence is TGTGCCGGCACCCGAGGGGAATACTACGAGCAGTTCTTC. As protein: CAGTRGEYYEQFF.

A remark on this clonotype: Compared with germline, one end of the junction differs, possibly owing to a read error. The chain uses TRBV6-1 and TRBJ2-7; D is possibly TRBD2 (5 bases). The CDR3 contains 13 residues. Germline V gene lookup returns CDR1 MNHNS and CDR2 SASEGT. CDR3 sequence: CATSEEYLRGQYF. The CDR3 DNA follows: TGTGCCACCAGTGAGGAGTATCTACGGGGGCAGTACTTC.

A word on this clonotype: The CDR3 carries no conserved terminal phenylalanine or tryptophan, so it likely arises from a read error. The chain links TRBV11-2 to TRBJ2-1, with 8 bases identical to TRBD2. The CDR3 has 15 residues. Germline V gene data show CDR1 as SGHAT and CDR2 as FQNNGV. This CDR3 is CTNSLFGRAGNEQFS. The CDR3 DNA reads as TGTACCAACAGCTTATTCGGGAGGGCCGGAAATGAGCAGTTCTCC.

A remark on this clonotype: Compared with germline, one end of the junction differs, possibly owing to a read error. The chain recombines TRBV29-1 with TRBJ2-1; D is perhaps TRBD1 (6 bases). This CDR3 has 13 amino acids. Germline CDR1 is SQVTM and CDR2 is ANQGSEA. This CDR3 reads CSVAGTTYNERFF. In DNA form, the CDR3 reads TGCAGCGTTGCTGGGACAACCTACAATGAGCGGTTCTTC.

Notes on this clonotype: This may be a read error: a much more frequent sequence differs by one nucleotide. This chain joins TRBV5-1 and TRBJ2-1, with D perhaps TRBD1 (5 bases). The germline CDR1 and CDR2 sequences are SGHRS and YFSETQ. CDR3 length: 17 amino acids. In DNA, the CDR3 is TGCGCCAGCAGCTTGAAGGAAAAGGGGAACTCCTACGATGAGCAGTTCTTC. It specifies CASSLKEKGNSYDEQFF.

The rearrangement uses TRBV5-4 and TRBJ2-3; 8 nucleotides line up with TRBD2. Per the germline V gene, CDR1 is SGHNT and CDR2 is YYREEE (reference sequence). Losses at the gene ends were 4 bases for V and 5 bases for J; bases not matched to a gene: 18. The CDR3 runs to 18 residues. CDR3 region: CASSPGISGVGGKDTQYF. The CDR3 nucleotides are TGTGCCAGCAGCCCTGGGATTAGCGGGGTCGGTGGCAAAGATACGCAGTATTTT.

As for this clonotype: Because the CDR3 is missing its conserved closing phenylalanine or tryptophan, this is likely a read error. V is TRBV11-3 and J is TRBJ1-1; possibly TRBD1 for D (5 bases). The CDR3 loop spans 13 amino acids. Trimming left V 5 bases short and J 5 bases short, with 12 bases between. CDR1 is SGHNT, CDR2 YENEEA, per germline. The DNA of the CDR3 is TGTGCCAGCAGCCTAGCAGGGAGGACTGAAGCTTTCCTT. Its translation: CASSLAGRTEAFL.

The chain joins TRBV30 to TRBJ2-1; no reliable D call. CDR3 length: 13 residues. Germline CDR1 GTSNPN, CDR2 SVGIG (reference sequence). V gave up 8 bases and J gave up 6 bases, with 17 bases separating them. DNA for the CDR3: TGTGCCCTCCAAGGTGGGAAACGCAATGAGCAGTTCTTC. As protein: CALQGGKRNEQFF.

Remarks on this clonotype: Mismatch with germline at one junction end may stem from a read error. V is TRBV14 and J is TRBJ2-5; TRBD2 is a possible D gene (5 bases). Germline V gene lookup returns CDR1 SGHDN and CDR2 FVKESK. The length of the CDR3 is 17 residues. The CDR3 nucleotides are TGTGCCAGTAGCCAAGACCGCGCCCCGGGGTTCCAAGAGACCCAGTACTTC. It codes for CASSQDRAPGFQETQYF.

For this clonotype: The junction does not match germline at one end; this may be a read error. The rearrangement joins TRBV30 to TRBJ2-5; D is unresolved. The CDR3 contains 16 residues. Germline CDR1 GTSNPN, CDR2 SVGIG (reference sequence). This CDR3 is CAWSGPPLPDHETQYF. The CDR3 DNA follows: TGTGCCTGGAGTGGCCCCCCCCTGCCAGACCATGAGACCCAGTATTTC.

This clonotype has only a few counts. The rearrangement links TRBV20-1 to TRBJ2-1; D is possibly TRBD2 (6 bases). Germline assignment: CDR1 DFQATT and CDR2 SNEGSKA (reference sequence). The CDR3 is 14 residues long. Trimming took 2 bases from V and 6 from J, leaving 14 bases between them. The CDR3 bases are TGCAGTGCTAGACGTGCGGGAATTTCCAATGAGCAGTTCTTC. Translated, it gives CSARRAGISNEQFF.

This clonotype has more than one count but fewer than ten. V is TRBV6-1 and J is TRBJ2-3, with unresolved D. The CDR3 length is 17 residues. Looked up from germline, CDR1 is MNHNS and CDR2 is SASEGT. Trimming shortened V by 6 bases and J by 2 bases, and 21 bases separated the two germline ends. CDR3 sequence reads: CASSPLAAYPFTDTQYF. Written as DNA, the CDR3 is TGTGCCAGCAGCCCCCTGGCAGCCTACCCCTTCACAGATACGCAGTATTTT.

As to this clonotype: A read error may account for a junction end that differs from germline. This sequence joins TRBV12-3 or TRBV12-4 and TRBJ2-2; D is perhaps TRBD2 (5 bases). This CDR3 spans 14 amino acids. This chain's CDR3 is CVSRFQANTGEPFF. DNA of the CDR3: TGTGTCAGCAGGTTCCAAGCGAACACCGGGGAGCCGTTTTTT.

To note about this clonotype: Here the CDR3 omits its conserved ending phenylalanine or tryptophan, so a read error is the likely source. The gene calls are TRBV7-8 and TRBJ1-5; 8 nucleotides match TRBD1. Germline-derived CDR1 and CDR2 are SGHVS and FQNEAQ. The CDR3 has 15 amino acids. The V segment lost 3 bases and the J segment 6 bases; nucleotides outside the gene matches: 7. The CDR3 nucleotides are TGTGCCAGCAGCTTGACAGGGGCCCGCACTCAGCCCCAGCATCTT. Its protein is CASSLTGARTQPQHL.

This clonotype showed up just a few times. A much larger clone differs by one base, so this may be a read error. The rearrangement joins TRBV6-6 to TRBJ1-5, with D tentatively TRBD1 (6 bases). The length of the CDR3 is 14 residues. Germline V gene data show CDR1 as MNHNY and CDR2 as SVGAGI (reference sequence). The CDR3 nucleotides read TGTGCCAGCAGTTATGGGACCCAGGGGCAGCCCCCGCATTTT. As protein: CASSYGTQGQPPHF.

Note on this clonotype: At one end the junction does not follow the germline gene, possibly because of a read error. The DNA for the CDR3 is TGTACCAGCCTCCCACCGGGAGTATACACCGGGGAGCTGCTTTTT. Protein product: CTSLPPGVYTGELLF. V and J are TRBV11-2 and TRBJ2-2; D possibly corresponds to TRBD2 (6 bases). Germline V lookup: CDR1 SGHAT, CDR2 FQNNGV. There are 15 residues in the CDR3.